This T cell receptor beta chain is drawn from a study of control samples from healthy donors and cancer patients. Using immunoSEQ multiplex PCR, the repertoire was profiled, and TCRdb retains in-frame clones only, with some absent. In the table there are 90,000 to 150,000 clones, roughly 90% of which are singletons. The germline V and J ends were trimmed by 5 bases and 6 bases, with 17 bases remaining between them. Germline lookup yields CDR1 SGHTA and CDR2 FQGNSA. The CDR3 consists of 14 residues. This sequence was found in a woman in her late teens or twenties in good health. This chain joins TRBV7-2 and TRBJ2-7, with a weak D call TRBD2 (5 bases). The sequenced sample was blood. The CDR3 region has the DNA TGTGCCAGCAGCCCGGCAAGAGGGCTCAGCGAGCAGTACTTC. This translates into CASSPARGLSEQYF.